This is a list of T cell receptor beta chains from one sample in a study of blood T cell repertoires in COVID-19. Here immunoSEQ multiplex PCR was the method, and the copy in TCRdb shows in-frame clones only, minus some. Found here are 100,000 to 150,000 clones, roughly 90% of them singletons; the top ten hold 6.5% to 9%. Sequenced input: peripheral blood. The receptor set was obtained from a man aged 45-65 years with acute or convalescent COVID-19. The CDR3 runs from the conserved cysteine through the conserved F or W. Fields, in order: V gene, J gene, CDR3 protein.

V: TRBV30
J: TRBJ2-3
CDR3: CAWSGTGRTGTDTQYF

V: TRBV6-2/TRBV6-3
J: TRBJ2-1
CDR3: CASSPYLAGEGEQFF

V: TRBV21-1
J: TRBJ1-1
CDR3: CASSSRSTNTEAFF

V: TRBV11-2
J: TRBJ2-7
CDR3: CASSLGGGYEQYF

V: TRBV2
J: TRBJ2-1
CDR3: CASSEGAGGIYNEQFF

V: TRBV4-3
J: TRBJ2-5
CDR3: CASSQDPHRGDETQYF

V: TRBV15
J: TRBJ2-2
CDR3: CATSRRGLGTGELFF

V: TRBV5-1
J: TRBJ2-5
CDR3: CASSLGQGETQYF

V: TRBV11-2
J: TRBJ2-1
CDR3: CASSLVAGHSYNEQFF

V: TRBV6-2/TRBV6-3
J: TRBJ2-7
CDR3: CASSYAGVVYEQYF

V: TRBV6-5
J: TRBJ1-4
CDR3: CASARGEDEKLFF

V: TRBV19
J: TRBJ2-3
CDR3: CASSDRPGLRTDTQYF

V: TRBV3-1/TRBV3-2
J: TRBJ2-7
CDR3: CASSPRSGSGGEQYF

V: TRBV5-1
J: TRBJ2-3
CDR3: CASSSGQGNTDTQYF

V: TRBV27
J: TRBJ2-2
CDR3: CASSASGTSGSGRFWGELFF

V: TRBV7-9
J: TRBJ2-7
CDR3: CASSLNGDRHYEQYF

V: TRBV6-5
J: TRBJ2-5
CDR3: CASSQGTGRGETQYF

V: TRBV29-1
J: TRBJ1-5
CDR3: CSVGQGGNQPQHF

V: TRBV5-4
J: TRBJ1-3
CDR3: CASSSDRLSGNTIYF

V: TRBV2
J: TRBJ2-7
CDR3: CASSEGGRANEQYF

V: TRBV27
J: TRBJ1-5
CDR3: CASSFHGDNQPQHF

V: TRBV27
J: TRBJ2-1
CDR3: CASSRGSRYNEQFF

V: TRBV7-2
J: TRBJ2-5
CDR3: CASITQGHIGTQYF

V: TRBV5-1
J: TRBJ2-1
CDR3: CASSLGLWDRDHNEQFF

V: TRBV9
J: TRBJ2-3
CDR3: CASSVVSSGPDTQYF

V: TRBV5-6
J: TRBJ2-7
CDR3: CASSPSPTGKYEQYF

V: TRBV3-1/TRBV3-2
J: TRBJ2-1
CDR3: CASSQVPLAASYNEQFF

V: TRBV5-5
J: TRBJ2-1
CDR3: CASRSMVNEQFF

V: TRBV9
J: TRBJ2-7
CDR3: CASSVDRAYEQYF

V: TRBV6-6
J: TRBJ1-2
CDR3: CASRGGTGDGYTF

V: TRBV28
J: TRBJ2-7
CDR3: CASTPSTGGPYEQYF

V: TRBV3-1/TRBV3-2
J: TRBJ2-7
CDR3: CASSPRRTSGSILEQYF

V: TRBV7-9
J: TRBJ1-4
CDR3: CASSPTGNEKLFF

V: TRBV30
J: TRBJ1-4
CDR3: CAWRDPTGEDIEKLFF

V: TRBV7-2
J: TRBJ2-5
CDR3: CASSPPAEVETQYF

V: TRBV11-2
J: TRBJ2-1
CDR3: CASSARLAGGYNEQFF

V: TRBV12-3/TRBV12-4
J: TRBJ1-1
CDR3: CASSLRGGTEAFF

V: TRBV6-5
J: TRBJ2-3
CDR3: CASSYGPGDTQYF

V: TRBV24-1
J: TRBJ2-2
CDR3: CATSDSRQAGGELFF

V: TRBV7-8
J: TRBJ1-2
CDR3: CASSVQGRGYTF

V: TRBV18
J: TRBJ2-3
CDR3: CASKEGASDTQYF